These 31 T cell receptor beta chains originate from one sample sequenced in a study of T cells after yellow fever vaccination. A single record per CDR3 protein comes from TCRdb applying MiXCR to the 5' RACE reads. The sample comprises around 320,000 distinct CDR3 sequences, approximately 4% of which are singletons, and roughly a fifth rests with the top ten. The material sequenced was PBMCs, taken 15 days after the yellow fever booster vaccination. The receptors stem from a man in his late teens or twenties who received the YFV17D yellow fever vaccine.

For the CDR3, the DNA is TGCAGTGCTAGAGATCATGCGAGGGGCTTCAATTCACCCCTCCACTTT. As protein: CSARDHARGFNSPLHF. This chain connects TRBV20-1 to TRBJ1-6; tentative D call: TRBD1 (5 bases). In germline, CDR1 is DFQATT, CDR2 SNEGSKA (reference sequence). The CDR3 extends over 16 amino acids. Deletions cut 0 bases from V and 7 bases from J, with 16 bases between.

In this sample, this clonotype turned up many times. The chain uses TRBV20-1 and TRBJ1-4; perhaps TRBD1 as D (5 bases). Germline V gene sequence: CDR1 DFQATT, CDR2 SNEGSKA (reference sequence). The CDR3 is made up of 13 amino acids. Trimming shortened V by 4 bases and J by 5 bases, and 11 bases separated the two germline ends. The CDR3 coding sequence is TGCAGTGCTACGACAGCCTACAATGAAAAACTGTTTTTT. Translating gives CSATTAYNEKLFF.

The chain employs TRBV5-5 and TRBJ1-1, with D tentatively TRBD1 (6 bases). Germline V gene data show CDR1 as SGHKS and CDR2 as YYEKEE (reference sequence). Between the trimmed V and J ends, which lost 0 bases and 2 bases, there was a span of 26 bases. The CDR3 is 20 amino acids. The CDR3 nucleotides are TGTGCCAGCAGCTTGGAGGGGTTGTGGGGGCGGTTTCTTCCAAACACTGAAGCTTTCTTT. It is translated as CASSLEGLWGRFLPNTEAFF.

The chain recombines TRBV12-3 or TRBV12-4 with TRBJ1-4, with 9 bases lining up with TRBD1. The CDR3 sequence is 14 residues long. The V segment lost 1 base and the J segment 14 bases; nucleotides outside the gene matches: 8. The CDR3 region has the DNA TGTGCCAGCAGTTTAGACAGGGGGCTCCGATATCTGTTTTTT. It yields the protein CASSLDRGLRYLFF.

This clonotype was seen more than once but under ten times. The chain employs TRBV6-5 and TRBJ2-7, with D hard to call. Germline V gene sequence: CDR1 MNHEY, CDR2 SVGAGI. The CDR3 runs 15 residues. Trimming shortened V by 0 bases and J by 0 bases, and 9 bases separated the two germline ends. CDR3 region: CASSYSAGSSYEQYF. The CDR3 DNA is TGTGCCAGCAGTTACTCTGCCGGTAGCTCCTACGAGCAGTACTTC.

The J gene is TRBJ2-7, the V gene TRBV12-3 or TRBV12-4, with D maybe TRBD1 (5 bases). Deletions cut 1 base from V and 5 bases from J, with 9 bases between. This CDR3 is 13 amino acids long. The CDR3 DNA sequence: TGTGCCAGCAGTTTAGGACAGCTCGACGAGCAGTACGTC. Translating it yields CASSLGQLDEQYV.

This chain connects TRBV20-1 to TRBJ2-4; 10 bases map to TRBD2. CDR3 length: 18 residues. V lost 0 bases to trimming and J lost 0 bases; unmatched junction nucleotides: 8. Germline V CDR1 and CDR2: DFQATT, SNEGSKA (reference sequence). Written as DNA, the CDR3 is TGCAGTGCTAGAGAGGGGCTAGCGGGGGTCCTAGCCAAAAACATTCAGTACTTC. It codes for CSAREGLAGVLAKNIQYF.

This clonotype was observed at least ten times. CDR3 sequence reads: CASSKPLYRDVTYNEQFF. The CDR3 bases are TGTGCCAGCAGCAAACCCCTCTACCGGGACGTTACCTACAATGAGCAGTTCTTC. The chain joins TRBV7-8 to TRBJ2-1, with D perhaps matching TRBD1 or TRBD2 (5 bases each). CDR3 length: 18 residues. V was clipped by 5 bases and J by 2 bases, with 22 bases between them. From germline, CDR1 is SGHVS and CDR2 FQNEAQ.

This clonotype was counted a few times. CDR3 coding DNA: TGTGCCAGCAGCCAAGGACAGGGGACTGAAGCTTTCTTT. Amino acid sequence: CASSQGQGTEAFF. This rearrangement joins TRBV3-1 to TRBJ1-1; TRBD1 matches 8 bases. CDR1 is LGHDT and CDR2 is YNNKEL in the germline V gene (reference sequence). This CDR3 comprises 13 residues. Trimming removed 1 base from V and 5 bases from J; junction bases left unmatched: 0.

This clonotype occurred a few times. The chain carries TRBV6-6 and TRBJ2-3, with TRBD1 matching 12 bases. This CDR3 region has 16 residues. V was pared by 8 bases and J by 7 bases, with 13 bases of the junction left unmatched. CDR1 MNHNY and CDR2 SVGAGI come from the germline V gene (reference sequence). The CDR3 bases are TGTGCCAGCCATCATAACCGGGACAGGGGGCCGAATACGCAGTATTTT. It specifies CASHHNRDRGPNTQYF.

The CDR3 spells CSAREGDRGNGYTF. The CDR3 nucleotides are TGCAGTGCTAGAGAAGGGGACAGGGGTAATGGCTACACCTTC. This rearrangement joins TRBV20-1 to TRBJ1-2, with 10 bases matching TRBD1. V lost 0 bases to trimming and J lost 6 bases; unmatched junction nucleotides: 4. The germline V gene encodes CDR1 DFQATT and CDR2 SNEGSKA (reference sequence). CDR3 size: 14 residues.

The chain couples TRBV5-1 to TRBJ2-1; 10 bases are shared with TRBD2. V shed 7 bases and J 7 bases; nucleotides not matched to a gene: 11. Germline V gene sequence: CDR1 SGHRS, CDR2 YFSETQ. The CDR3 contains 15 residues. The CDR3 nucleotides are TGCGCCAGCGGGTTAGCGGGGGGCAGTTTAAATGAGCAGTTCTTC. Translation: CASGLAGGSLNEQFF.

The sample holds many counts of this clonotype. The chain carries TRBV29-1 and TRBJ2-3; TRBD2 matches 8 bases. V gave up 4 bases and J gave up 0 bases; unmatched junction bases: 6. CDR1 SQVTM and CDR2 ANQGSEA come from the germline V gene. The CDR3 covers 15 residues. The CDR3 protein is CSVVGGGGSTDTQYF. The CDR3 DNA is TGCAGCGTTGTTGGCGGCGGGGGGAGCACAGATACGCAGTATTTT.

The table lists this clonotype with a few counts. The rearrangement uses TRBV20-1 and TRBJ2-1; 10 bases fit TRBD2. This CDR3 contains 16 residues. In germline, CDR1 is DFQATT, CDR2 SNEGSKA (reference sequence). V dropped 6 bases and J dropped 0; count of bases not matched to a gene: 8. CDR3 in amino acids: CSAWSSGGASYNEQFF. The CDR3 DNA is TGCAGTGCATGGTCCAGCGGGGGGGCCTCCTACAATGAGCAGTTCTTC.

The J gene is TRBJ2-7, the V gene TRBV5-1, with 7 bases lining up with TRBD1. The CDR3 runs 14 residues. Looked up from germline, CDR1 is SGHRS and CDR2 is YFSETQ. Germline trimming cut 3 bases from V and 3 bases from J; bases unmatched to any gene: 6. The CDR3 DNA follows: TGCGCCAGCAGCTGGAGGACAGGAGACTACGAGCAGTACGTC. It is translated as CASSWRTGDYEQYV.

J is TRBJ2-7 and V is TRBV6-2 or TRBV6-3; D might be TRBD1 (5 bases). The CDR3 totals 16 residues. Germline CDR1 reads MNHEY; CDR2 reads SVGEGT. V lost 0 bases and J 1 base, leaving 13 bases between the germline ends. In nucleotides, the CDR3 is TGTGCCAGCAGTTACTCGGGCAGGGAACCATCCTACGAGCAGTACGTC. Protein product: CASSYSGREPSYEQYV.

This clonotype was seen a handful of times. The V gene is TRBV14, the J gene TRBJ1-5, with 7 positions matching TRBD1. The CDR3 has 12 residues. Germline V CDR1 and CDR2: SGHDN, FVKESK. The junction had 2 bases not matched to a gene; V was cut back by 5 bases and J by 7 bases. The CDR3 coding sequence is TGTGCCAGCAGCAACAGGGGACAGCCCCAGCATTTT. Its translation is CASSNRGQPQHF.

This clonotype was recorded many times. The chain uses TRBV6-5 and TRBJ2-5; tentatively, D is TRBD1 or TRBD2 (6 bases each). The germline V and J ends were trimmed by 7 bases and 1 base, with 13 bases remaining between them. From germline, CDR1 is MNHEY and CDR2 SVGAGI. The CDR3 sequence is 14 residues long. CDR3 in DNA: TGTGCCAGCAAGGGGGGCGTCAGCCAAGAGACCCAGTACTTC. Its protein product is CASKGGVSQETQYF.

At least ten counts were recorded for this clonotype. This sequence joins TRBV4-1 and TRBJ1-4; D is undetermined. With 4 bases removed from V and 0 bases from J, the gap between germline ends came to 12 bases. Germline-derived CDR1 and CDR2 are MGHRA and YSYEKL. This CDR3 comprises 16 residues. In DNA, the CDR3 is TGCGCCAGCAGCCTAGACGAGATGGCAACTAATGAAAAACTGTTTTTT. Its translation: CASSLDEMATNEKLFF.

In this sample, this clonotype turned up a few times. The V gene is TRBV11-2, the J gene TRBJ2-5; no reliable D call. Trimming left V 4 bases short and J 3 bases short, with 6 bases between. Germline-derived CDR1 and CDR2 are SGHAT and FQNNGV. The CDR3 totals 12 residues. Here the CDR3 DNA reads TGTGCCAGCAGCTCAATAGAAGAGACCCAGTACTTC. Translating it yields CASSSIEETQYF. The variable domain in full, completed from reference TRBV11-2 and TRBJ2-5, reads EAGVAQSPRYKIIEKRQSVAFWCNPISGHATLYWYQQILGQGPKLLIQFQNNGVVDDSQLPKDRFSAERLKGVDSTLKIQPAKLEDSAVYLCASSSIEETQYFGPGTRLLVL.

The table lists this clonotype with a few counts. The V gene is TRBV5-5, the J gene TRBJ2-7; D possibly corresponds to TRBD1 (5 bases). With 4 bases removed from V and 0 bases from J, the gap between germline ends came to 14 bases. Per germline, CDR1 SGHKS and CDR2 YYEKEE (reference sequence). This CDR3 spans 15 amino acids. The CDR3 is CASSQGERSSYEQYV. CDR3 sequence (DNA): TGTGCCAGCAGCCAAGGGGAACGCAGCTCCTACGAGCAGTACGTC.

This clonotype was seen more than once but under ten times. The CDR3 spells CASSVGDRLNYGYTF. CDR3 coding DNA: TGTGCCAGCAGCGTGGGGGACAGGCTGAACTATGGCTACACCTTC. The chain has TRBV9 and TRBJ1-2, with 8 bases matching TRBD1. The germline V gene has CDR1 SGDLS and CDR2 YYNGEE. The CDR3 is 15 amino acids. The V and J ends lost 2 bases and 2 bases, in that order; junction bases with no gene match: 5.

This clonotype was counted ten times or more. Written as DNA, the CDR3 is TGCGCCAGCAGCCAAGTGGAGATGCCGGAGACCCAGTACTTC. Translation gives CASSQVEMPETQYF. This chain uses TRBV4-3 with TRBJ2-5; D remains unclear. The CDR3 is 14 amino acids. The germline V gene has CDR1 LGHNA and CDR2 YSLEER. The V end was cut by 1 base, the J end by 5 bases, with 11 bases between.

In this sample, this clonotype turned up many times. V and J are TRBV27 and TRBJ2-1; D perhaps matches TRBD1 (5 bases). The CDR3 runs 15 residues. Germline assignment: CDR1 MNHEY and CDR2 SMNVEV (reference sequence). V was cut by 2 bases and J by 2 bases, with 10 bases left in between. This CDR3 reads CASSLGAGPYNEQFF. The CDR3 region has the DNA TGTGCCAGCAGTTTAGGGGCAGGGCCCTACAATGAGCAGTTCTTC.

This clonotype was detected a few times. The V and J genes are TRBV6-5 and TRBJ2-6; no firm D call. This CDR3 is built from 16 residues. Per the germline V gene, CDR1 is MNHEY and CDR2 is SVGAGI. V gave up 2 bases and J gave up 2 bases, with 10 bases separating them. The DNA of the CDR3 is TGTGCCAGCAGTTACCAGAACACTGCTGGGGCCAACGTCCTGACTTTC. Translating gives CASSYQNTAGANVLTF.

In this sample, this clonotype turned up many times. The chain uses TRBV11-2 and TRBJ2-5; a possible D gene is TRBD1 (7 bases). The germline V gene encodes CDR1 SGHAT and CDR2 FQNNGV. V was pared by 5 bases and J by 3 bases, with 13 bases between. The CDR3 sequence is 14 residues long. CDR3 bases: TGTGCCAGCAGCCCAGGAGGGACAGAAGAGACCCAGTACTTC. Its translation is CASSPGGTEETQYF.

This clonotype showed up just a few times. This chain uses TRBV18 with TRBJ1-1; 7 nucleotides match TRBD1. V shed 1 base and J 8 bases; nucleotides not matched to a gene: 1. This CDR3 comprises 12 residues. Germline assignment: CDR1 KGHSH and CDR2 LQKENI. The CDR3 reads CASSPRDSEAFF. The CDR3 DNA reads as TGTGCCAGCTCACCACGGGACAGCGAAGCTTTCTTT.

The gene calls are TRBV24-1 and TRBJ1-2; perhaps TRBD1 as D (6 bases). CDR1 KGHDR and CDR2 SFDVKD come from the germline V gene. The germline V and J ends were trimmed by 3 bases and 0 bases, with 10 bases remaining between them. This CDR3 has 15 residues. The CDR3 DNA is TGTGCCACCAGTGATGCCAGGGGTCCTAACTATGGCTACACCTTC. Translating gives CATSDARGPNYGYTF.

The V and J genes are TRBV5-4 and TRBJ1-2, with TRBD1 matching 8 bases. The CDR3 is 15 amino acids. Germline V lookup: CDR1 SGHNT, CDR2 YYREEE (reference sequence). Trimming took 3 bases from V and 4 from J; bases not matched to a gene: 8. CDR3 sequence: CASSWPDTGGYGYTF. CDR3 DNA: TGTGCCAGCAGCTGGCCGGACACAGGGGGCTATGGCTACACCTTC.

In its sample, this clonotype was seen a few times. The chain carries TRBV7-9 and TRBJ1-1; D unresolved. From germline, CDR1 is SEHNR and CDR2 FQNEAQ (reference sequence). The germline V and J ends were trimmed by 8 bases and 0 bases, with 13 bases remaining between them. CDR3 length: 14 amino acids. CDR3 sequence (DNA): TGTGCCAGCCGTTCGCCGGGGTTGAACACTGAAGCTTTCTTT. It encodes CASRSPGLNTEAFF.

Concerning this clonotype: With a much larger clone just one base away, this may be a read error. The chain carries TRBV28 and TRBJ2-2; D not resolved. Germline CDR1 MDHEN, CDR2 SYDVKM. CDR3 length: 11 amino acids. The germline V and J ends were trimmed by 7 bases and 7 bases, with 7 bases remaining between them. The CDR3 DNA reads as TGTGCCAGCAAAACTGTCGGGGAGCTGTTTTTT. It is translated as CASKTVGELFF. Together with reference TRBV28 and TRBJ2-2, the CDR3 gives the full variable domain: DVKVTQSSRYLVKRTGEKVFLECVQDMDHENMFWYRQDPGLGLRLIYFSYDVKMKEKGDIPEGYSVSREKKERFSLILESASTNQTSMYLCASKTVGELFFGEGSRLTVL.